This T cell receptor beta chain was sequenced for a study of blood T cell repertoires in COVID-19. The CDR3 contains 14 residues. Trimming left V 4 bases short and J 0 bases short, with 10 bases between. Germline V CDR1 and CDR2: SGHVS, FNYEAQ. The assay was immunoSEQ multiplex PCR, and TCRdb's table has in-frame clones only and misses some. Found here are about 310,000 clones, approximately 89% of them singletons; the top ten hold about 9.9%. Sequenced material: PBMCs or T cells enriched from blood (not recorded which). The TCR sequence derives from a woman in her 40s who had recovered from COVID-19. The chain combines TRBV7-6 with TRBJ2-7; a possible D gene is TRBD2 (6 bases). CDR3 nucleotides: TGTGCCAGCAGCTACTCGGGACTCTCCTACGAGCAGTACTTC. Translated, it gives CASSYSGLSYEQYF. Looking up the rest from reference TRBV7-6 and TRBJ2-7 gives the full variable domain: GAGVSQSPRYKVTKRGQDVALRCDPISGHVSLYWYRQALGQGPEFLTYFNYEAQQDKSGLPNDRFSAERPEGSISTLTIQRTEQRDSAMYRCASSYSGLSYEQYFGPGTRLTVT.